One and the same sample provided the 9 T cell receptor beta chains below, sequenced in a study of shared clonotypes between healthy human individuals. The assay was immunoSEQ multiplex PCR, and TCRdb's table has in-frame clones only and misses some. Here the sample spans a few million clones, around 92% being singletons. The sequencing sample was made of naive CD4+ T cells from PBMCs. This sample's subset: CD45RA+ positively selected. The receptors shown here come from a man aged 18-30 years in good health. Some clones in this sample may be carry-over from other donors' samples.

The genes are TRBV27 and TRBJ1-5; maybe TRBD1 (5 bases). The CDR3 sequence is 18 residues long. Germline lookup yields CDR1 MNHEY and CDR2 SMNVEV (reference sequence). V dropped 7 bases and J dropped 2 bases, with 24 bases sitting between them. CDR3 region: CASNDSGPRVRGNQPQHF. CDR3 in DNA: TGTGCCAGCAATGACTCTGGGCCCAGGGTAAGGGGCAATCAGCCCCAGCATTTT.

This chain joins TRBV5-5 and TRBJ2-1, with TRBD2 matching 8 bases. Germline trimming cut 3 bases from V and 8 bases from J; bases unmatched to any gene: 13. This CDR3 has 16 residues. CDR1 and CDR2 from the germline V gene are SGHKS and YYEKEE (reference sequence). CDR3 amino acids: CASSSPGLGFPDEQFF. CDR3 DNA: TGTGCCAGCAGCTCACCGGGACTAGGGTTCCCCGATGAGCAGTTCTTC.

This rearrangement joins TRBV7-3 to TRBJ1-6; D remains unclear. The CDR3 runs 14 residues. Germline CDR1 reads SGHTA; CDR2 reads FQGTGA. V was clipped by 2 bases and J by 5 bases, with 7 bases between them. DNA of the CDR3: TGTGCCAGCAGCTTACACGGGGATAATTCACCCCTCCACTTT. It translates to CASSLHGDNSPLHF.

The genes are TRBV19 and TRBJ1-4; D is perhaps TRBD1 (6 bases). V was trimmed by 6 bases and J by 10 bases, leaving 12 bases between them. CDR1 is LNHDA and CDR2 is SQIVND in the germline V gene (reference sequence). CDR3 length equals 12 residues. In nucleotides, the CDR3 is TGTGCCAGTAGAAAACAGGGTGGAAAACTGTTTTTT. Encoded protein: CASRKQGGKLFF.

As to this clone: The sample has other DNA sequences that encode this CDR3 too. The V gene is TRBV27, the J gene TRBJ2-4, with TRBD1 as a possible D gene (6 bases). CDR1 MNHEY and CDR2 SMNVEV come from the germline V gene (reference sequence). Trimming removed 4 bases at V and 0 bases at J, with 10 bases between. CDR3 length: 15 amino acids. The CDR3 loop reads CASSSGQLAKNIQYF. The CDR3 DNA follows: TGTGCCAGCAGTTCCGGACAGCTAGCCAAAAACATTCAGTACTTC.

The chain links TRBV28 to TRBJ1-2; D is undetermined. Trimming took off 5 bases at V and 4 bases at J, with 17 bases between the two ends. The CDR3 length is 15 residues. Germline V CDR1 and CDR2: MDHEN, SYDVKM. CDR3 DNA sequence: TGTGCCAGCAGTACTAGGACTGGGGTCCGCTATGGCTACACCTTC. Amino acid sequence: CASSTRTGVRYGYTF.

The V gene is TRBV7-8, the J gene TRBJ2-1; 12 bases fit TRBD2. The CDR3 extends over 15 amino acids. Germline CDR1 reads SGHVS; CDR2 reads FQNEAQ. Losses at the gene ends were 5 bases for V and 14 bases for J; bases not matched to a gene: 13. CDR3 DNA sequence: TGTGCCAGCAGCGACTGGACTAGCGGGGCTCGATCGAAGTTCTTC. Protein sequence: CASSDWTSGARSKFF.

This clone appeared a single time. The genes are TRBV7-8 and TRBJ1-2; D uncertain. Per the germline V gene, CDR1 is SGHVS and CDR2 is FQNEAQ. The CDR3 is made up of 14 amino acids. The ends were cut back, 1 base at V and 8 bases at J, with 14 bases in the middle. The DNA of the CDR3 is TGTGCCAGCAGCTTAGATGGGCCTGGAGGAGGCTACACCTTC. As protein: CASSLDGPGGGYTF.

About this clone: At the DNA level, this CDR3 is encoded by other sequences in the same sample as well. The chain joins TRBV18 to TRBJ2-7; D possibly corresponds to TRBD1 (5 bases). Germline CDR1 reads KGHSH; CDR2 reads LQKENI. V was shortened by 1 base and J by 1 base, with 8 bases between the two germline ends. The CDR3 is 14 residues long. Here the CDR3 reads CASSPRTLSYEQYF. In DNA form, the CDR3 reads TGTGCCAGCTCACCACGGACATTGTCCTACGAGCAGTACTTC.